This entry lists 24 T cell receptor beta chains sequenced from one sample in a study of OX40 agonist ivuxolimab in advanced cancers. Library creation used the immunoSEQ multiplex PCR assay. Held by TCRdb, this immuneACCESS table contains in-frame sequences only and omits some clones. Under half of the omission traces to an unresolved V gene where checked; the cause of the rest is unknown. The sample table shows 55,000 to 65,000 clones, and 86% are seen once. The ten most abundant clones make up approximately 1% of the sample. The specimen was CD4+ or CD8+ T cells sorted from blood, collected in a trial of the OX40 agonist ivuxolimab. The receptors originated from an adult with an advanced solid tumor such as melanoma, head and neck, liver or kidney cancer.

The chain employs TRBV7-3 and TRBJ2-1; D perhaps matches TRBD2 (6 bases). Trimming shortened V by 1 base and J by 7 bases, and 20 bases separated the two germline ends. This CDR3 region has 17 residues. Germline V gene data show CDR1 as SGHTA and CDR2 as FQGTGA. CDR3 sequence: CASSLKGGSGYRNEQFF. DNA for the CDR3: TGTGCCAGCAGCTTAAAAGGAGGTAGCGGTTACCGGAATGAGCAGTTCTTC.

This clone has more than one count but fewer than ten. The V and J genes are TRBV7-6 and TRBJ2-5; TRBD2 matches 10 bases. CDR3 length: 18 residues. The V gene's germline CDR1 is SGHVS and CDR2 FNYEAQ. Trimming at V came to 1 base and at J to 7 bases, leaving 15 bases not matched to a gene. CDR3 in amino acids: CASSLGSGSGGFPGTQYF. In DNA, the CDR3 is TGTGCCAGCAGCTTAGGGTCCGGTAGCGGGGGGTTCCCGGGGACCCAGTACTTC. Combining the CDR3 with reference TRBV7-6 and TRBJ2-5 gives the whole variable domain GAGVSQSPRYKVTKRGQDVALRCDPISGHVSLYWYRQALGQGPEFLTYFNYEAQQDKSGLPNDRFSAERPEGSISTLTIQRTEQRDSAMYRCASSLGSGSGGFPGTQYFGPGTRLLVL.

The gene calls are TRBV7-9 and TRBJ2-5; D not resolved. V lost 2 bases and J lost 0, with 7 bases in between. The CDR3 sequence is 14 residues long. Germline V gene lookup returns CDR1 SEHNR and CDR2 FQNEAQ (reference sequence). This CDR3 is CASSLPPNQETQYF. The CDR3 region has the DNA TGTGCCAGCAGCTTACCCCCAAACCAAGAGACCCAGTACTTC.

The chain links TRBV13 to TRBJ2-7; D is perhaps TRBD2 (6 bases). The CDR3 sequence is 13 residues long. V was shortened by 3 bases and J by 4 bases, with 10 bases between the two germline ends. Germline CDR1 is PRHDT and CDR2 is FYEKMQ (reference sequence). CDR3 sequence reads: CASSLGGLYEQYF. The CDR3 nucleotides read TGTGCCAGCAGCTTGGGGGGTTTATACGAGCAGTACTTC.

The rearrangement uses TRBV10-3 and TRBJ2-3; D is perhaps TRBD2 (6 bases). The germline gives CDR1 ENHRY, CDR2 SYGVKD. V lost 8 bases and J 0 bases, leaving 15 bases between the germline ends. The CDR3 has 15 residues. CDR3 in DNA: TGTGCCATCGGCCGGGACGCGGGAAGCACAGATACGCAGTATTTT. It encodes CAIGRDAGSTDTQYF.

The genes are TRBV12-5 and TRBJ2-5; no definite D call. Trimming cost V 2 bases and J 4 bases, with 8 bases left between them. Per the germline V gene, CDR1 is LGHNT and CDR2 is FRNRAP. The CDR3 runs to 13 residues. For the CDR3, the DNA is TGTGCTAGTGGTTTGATAGGGCCAGAGACCCAGTACTTC. It is translated as CASGLIGPETQYF.

This rearrangement joins TRBV7-6 to TRBJ2-5; no firm D call. Trimming took off 1 base at V and 2 bases at J, with 5 bases between the two ends. Germline V gives CDR1 SGHVS, CDR2 FNYEAQ. The CDR3 has 13 residues. In nucleotides, the CDR3 is TGTGCCAGCAGCTTAGGGCGGCAAGAGACCCAGTACTTC. Amino acids: CASSLGRQETQYF.

This clone has just a few counts. The sample holds other DNA sequences that translate to the same CDR3. This chain uses TRBV20-1 with TRBJ2-4; D remains unclear. CDR1 is DFQATT, CDR2 SNEGSKA, per germline (reference sequence). This CDR3 contains 10 residues. Trimming cost V 2 bases and J 8 bases, with 4 bases left between them. CDR3 coding DNA: TGCAGTGCTAGACAAGACATTCAGTACTTC. Translated, it gives CSARQDIQYF.

This clone was found once. CDR3 nucleotide sequence: TGCGCCAGCAGCCAAGAAGGCGTCAATCAGCCCCAGCATTTT. This codes for CASSQEGVNQPQHF. The chain joins TRBV4-1 to TRBJ1-5, with D unresolved. The germline V gene encodes CDR1 MGHRA and CDR2 YSYEKL. CDR3 length: 14 amino acids. V was trimmed by 0 bases and J by 3 bases, leaving 6 bases between them.

This clone was recorded a few times. The rearrangement uses TRBV5-4 and TRBJ2-3; 7 bases agree with TRBD2. The V gene's germline CDR1 is SGHNT and CDR2 YYREEE (reference sequence). Trimming took 0 bases from V and 1 from J; bases not matched to a gene: 2. The CDR3 has 15 residues. The CDR3 bases are TGTGCCAGCAGCTTGGACCGGGGGGGCACAGATACGCAGTATTTT. Translation gives CASSLDRGGTDTQYF.

This clone was observed once. This rearrangement joins TRBV10-2 to TRBJ1-1; 10 positions match TRBD1. The CDR3 consists of 15 residues. CDR1 and CDR2 from the germline V gene are WSHSY and SAAADI. The J segment lost 1 base and the V segment lost 7 bases, leaving 6 bases of the junction unmatched. The CDR3 here is CASTGQGVGNTEAFF. CDR3 nucleotide sequence: TGCGCCAGCACCGGACAGGGGGTGGGGAACACTGAAGCTTTCTTT.

This chain links TRBV7-6 with TRBJ1-4, with D hard to call. The germline V and J ends were trimmed by 1 base and 8 bases, with 14 bases remaining between them. Germline assignment: CDR1 SGHVS and CDR2 FNYEAQ. The CDR3 spans 15 residues. This CDR3 is CASSLGPRIDEKLFF. The CDR3 nucleotides read TGTGCCAGCAGCTTAGGTCCCCGGATAGACGAAAAACTGTTTTTT.

The V call is TRBV28, the J call TRBJ2-2; D not resolved. The CDR3 loop spans 16 amino acids. V shed 2 bases and J shed 3 bases, with 13 bases lying between them. Germline assignment: CDR1 MDHEN and CDR2 SYDVKM. CDR3 in amino acids: CASSLVLRAYTGELFF. CDR3 DNA sequence: TGTGCCAGCAGTTTAGTTCTACGGGCTTACACCGGGGAGCTGTTTTTT.

The chain recombines TRBV19 with TRBJ2-5, with unresolved D. V was trimmed by 6 bases and J by 2 bases, leaving 10 bases between them. CDR3 length: 13 amino acids. The germline CDR1 and CDR2 sequences are LNHDA and SQIVND (reference sequence). CDR3 amino acids: CASRKDPQETQYF. The CDR3 DNA reads as TGTGCCAGTAGGAAGGACCCTCAAGAGACCCAGTACTTC. Together with reference TRBV19 and TRBJ2-5, the CDR3 gives the full variable domain: DGGITQSPKYLFRKEGQNVTLSCEQNLNHDAMYWYRQDPGQGLRLIYYSQIVNDFQKGDIAEGYSVSREKKESFPLTVTSAQKNPTAFYLCASRKDPQETQYFGPGTRLLVL.

The V call is TRBV5-6, the J call TRBJ1-5; TRBD1 might be the D (5 bases). Between the trimmed V and J ends, which lost 3 bases and 5 bases, there was a span of 18 bases. Germline V gene data show CDR1 as SGHDT and CDR2 as YYEEEE. CDR3 length: 16 residues. CDR3 nucleotide sequence: TGTGCCAGCAGCTGGGGGGGGACCCTGGGTGATCAGCCCCAGCATTTT. This gives the protein CASSWGGTLGDQPQHF.

This chain links TRBV7-9 with TRBJ2-5; maybe TRBD2 (5 bases). The germline CDR1 and CDR2 sequences are SEHNR and FQNEAQ (reference sequence). Trimming pared 4 bases from V and 3 bases from J, leaving 9 bases between. This CDR3 has 13 amino acids. CDR3 coding DNA: TGTGCCAGCAGCTACCCGGGGAAAGAGACCCAGTACTTC. It codes for CASSYPGKETQYF.

The chain has TRBV10-3 and TRBJ1-3; D is uncertain. There are 14 residues in the CDR3. Germline loops: CDR1 ENHRY, CDR2 SYGVKD. V was cut by 2 bases and J by 0 bases, with 5 bases left in between. The CDR3 loop reads CAISEQASGNTIYF. The CDR3 DNA reads TGTGCCATCAGTGAGCAAGCCTCTGGAAACACCATATATTTT.

In DNA form, the CDR3 reads TGTGCCAGCAGCTTGACACCCGGCAGTAACACTGAAGCTTTCTTT. It is translated as CASSLTPGSNTEAFF. The chain has TRBV5-5 and TRBJ1-1; no reliable D call. Trimming took 1 base from V and 2 from J, leaving 12 bases between them. This CDR3 comprises 15 residues. The germline CDR1 and CDR2 sequences are SGHKS and YYEKEE (reference sequence).

The chain joins TRBV10-3 to TRBJ1-1; no clear D. CDR3 length equals 14 residues. Looked up from germline, CDR1 is ENHRY and CDR2 is SYGVKD. Trimming took 3 bases from V and 2 from J, leaving 10 bases between them. Written as DNA, the CDR3 is TGTGCCATCAGTGATGCTAGCCGTAACACTGAAGCTTTCTTT. Its translation: CAISDASRNTEAFF.

V and J are TRBV5-1 and TRBJ1-2, with no clear D. The CDR3 is 16 amino acids. The V gene lost 0 bases and the J gene lost 8 bases, with 20 bases spanning the gap. From germline, CDR1 is SGHRS and CDR2 YFSETQ. The CDR3 spells CASSLGGGRALDGYTF. DNA of the CDR3: TGCGCCAGCAGCTTGGGTGGAGGTAGGGCCCTAGACGGCTACACCTTC.

The rearrangement links TRBV20-1 to TRBJ1-2; D uncertain. V was clipped by 5 bases and J by 4 bases, with 8 bases between them. The germline CDR1 and CDR2 sequences are DFQATT and SNEGSKA (reference sequence). The CDR3 spans 11 residues. CDR3 in DNA: TGCAGTGCTTACTCGGTCTATGGCTACACCTTC. This encodes CSAYSVYGYTF.

V is TRBV19 and J is TRBJ1-5, with TRBD1 matching over 9 bases. The germline V gene has CDR1 LNHDA and CDR2 SQIVND (reference sequence). The CDR3 is 16 residues long. V lost 5 bases to trimming and J lost 3 bases; unmatched junction nucleotides: 8. The CDR3 DNA is TGTGCCAGTAGTCCCCGCCGGGACAGGGACAATCAGCCCCAGCATTTT. It encodes CASSPRRDRDNQPQHF.

The chain links TRBV5-6 to TRBJ1-2; D possibly corresponds to TRBD1 (5 bases). With 2 bases removed from V and 4 bases from J, the gap between germline ends came to 9 bases. The germline CDR1 and CDR2 sequences are SGHDT and YYEEEE. The CDR3 totals 13 residues. The CDR3 sequence is CASSFETVYGYTF. Here the CDR3 DNA reads TGTGCCAGCAGCTTCGAGACAGTCTATGGCTACACCTTC.

V gene TRBV2 combines with J gene TRBJ1-6; D is undetermined. V shed 8 bases and J shed 7 bases, with 9 bases lying between them. Germline V gene lookup returns CDR1 SNHLY and CDR2 FYNNEI. This CDR3 spans 12 amino acids. CDR3 sequence (DNA): TGTGCCAGCGGAGACGTCAATTCACCCCTCCACTTT. Its translation: CASGDVNSPLHF.